Included here is one TCR beta chain sequence, with context. What antigen it recognizes has not been identified. There are no base qualities to consult, and no much larger clone falls within one base. The record originates from a study of blood T cell repertoires in COVID-19 (dated by TCRdb to between 2020 and 2021). Background on the whole study: Collaborator samples came from the United States, Italy and Spain and covered acute and convalescent phases of COVID-19. The material from the prospective study consisted of cDNA or gDNA derived from T cells, B-cell-depleted T cells, or PBMCs. The dataset comprised deeply sampled blood TCRbeta repertoires from subjects exposed to, actively infected with, or recovered from COVID-19. A freely available public database, intended as a resource for researchers studying the immune response to SARS-CoV-2, is where the repertoires were released. The samples were drawn from two sources: the first 160 participants of the ongoing ImmuneRACE study, and 1,000 to 1,500 subjects contributed by 6 global collaborators. The sample metadata nearly always contained a de-identified subject ID, COVID-19 status, age in years and sex. HLA class I and class II types, where available, came from metadata supplied by the sample provider rather than from assay-based typing. Broader findings and caveats from the paper: The amount of clinical and demographic metadata varied by source and participant and was provided uncurated.

The immunoSEQ Assay, a bias-controlled multiplex PCR, was used to amplify TCRbeta CDR3 regions from genomic DNA. In the source study's methods: Within the assay, amplification of reference gene primers was used to estimate how many nucleated cells each sample contained. To quantify the absolute abundance of each unique TCRbeta CDR3 rearrangement, sequence reads were collapsed and filtered. For each sample, productive Simpson clonality was calculated as the square root of Simpson's diversity index over productive rearrangements. As stored in TCRdb, this immuneACCESS dataset retains in-frame rearrangements with V and J assigned. A fraction of the clones does not appear; measured against another copy, unresolved V genes explain less than half of the discrepancy, and the remainder lacks a known reason. The D gene and trimming were derived from the DNA, and the V and J assignments and clone size from that table. This sample is represented by approximately 300,000 clones; approximately 85% of them were singletons. The ten largest clones capture 4% to 4.5% of the sample.

Participants in the prospective study were enrolled through a virtual design, were aged roughly 18 to 90 years, and lived in some 24 United States geographic areas. In the prospective study, cohorts were assigned on the basis of participant-reported clinical history obtained from a screening survey and a study questionnaire. ImmuneRACE Cohort 3 recovered participants were defined by two consecutive negative NP/OP PCR tests, healthcare professional clearance, or symptom resolution. Mobile phlebotomists in the prospective study collected whole blood, serum and a nasopharyngeal or oropharyngeal swab from every participant. Participants in the prospective study had the option to provide additional blood draws and questionnaires over a roughly 2-month period. Before DNA extraction, blood samples from the prospective study were shipped at room temperature or frozen. Cut back by 3 bases and 8 bases, the V and J ends lie 23 bases apart. The CDR3 covers 17 residues, taking in both the cysteine and the phenylalanine. Only CDR3 DNA is held: 51 bases, read in frame from base 1. Based on the germline V gene (reference sequence), the CDR1 and CDR2 sequences are SEHNR and FQNEAQ.

This receptor was taken from a woman aged 30 to 39 who had recovered from COVID-19. Sequenced input: PBMCs or T cells enriched from blood (not recorded which). The rearrangement joined TRBV7-9 to TRBJ2-1; the D region possibly corresponds to TRBD1 (6 bases align). The DNA is as follows: TGTGCCAGCAGCTTGGTATTCGGGACAAAATTACACCATGAGCAGTTCTTC. The resulting protein is CASSLVFGTKLHHEQFF.